Listed below are T cell receptor beta chains from one sample, sequenced in a study of early stage breast cancer tumors. Libraries were prepared by immunoSEQ multiplex PCR; TCRdb keeps only in-frame clonotypes and omits some of them. The sample carries tens of thousands of clones, roughly 84% recorded once. Sequenced input: blood. Receptors were obtained from a person in their sixties with breast cancer. CDR3s include the opening cysteine and the closing phenylalanine or tryptophan. Each record gives: CDR3 length, V gene, J gene, D gene, clone size, CDR3 protein, CDR3 DNA. D genes are given only for firm matches. Size is omitted from some rows. Given values are once, few, many or a class for expanded clones.

12	TRBV28	TRBJ2-3	-	-	CASKVSTDTQYF	TGTGCCAGCAAAGTTAGCACAGATACGCAGTATTTT
13	TRBV7-6	TRBJ1-5	-	-	CASSGGWNQPQHF	TGTGCCAGCAGCGGGGGTTGGAATCAGCCCCAGCATTTT
14	TRBV5-1	TRBJ2-7	TRBD1	few	CASSLGTGGYEQYF	TGCGCCAGCAGCTTGGGGACAGGGGGATACGAGCAGTACTTC
11	TRBV28	TRBJ2-1	-	-	CATSLGDEQFF	TGTGCCACCTCTTTGGGGGACGAGCAGTTCTTC
13	TRBV7-9	TRBJ1-2	-	-	CASSLTRSGGYTF	TGTGCCAGCAGTTTGACTCGCTCGGGGGGCTACACCTTC
16	TRBV7-6	TRBJ2-7	-	once	CASSPLSTGPGSEQYF	TGTGCCAGCAGCCCCCTCTCCACGGGCCCAGGAAGCGAGCAGTACTTC
15	TRBV6-6	TRBJ2-2	TRBD1	-	CASTPQGVNTGELFF	TGTGCCAGCACCCCCCAGGGGGTTAACACCGGGGAGCTGTTTTTT
16	TRBV21-1	TRBJ1-5	-	few	CASSKEAQLLNQPQHF	TGTGCCAGCAGCAAAGAGGCGCAACTCCTCAATCAGCCCCAGCATTTT
14	TRBV28	TRBJ2-7	-	-	CASSLTGTSYEQYF	TGTGCCAGCAGTCTTACGGGAACGTCCTACGAGCAGTACTTC
13	TRBV28	TRBJ2-7	TRBD2	few	CASSLSSGRNPSF	TGTGCCAGCAGTTTGTCTAGCGGGAGAAACCCCTCCTTC
14	TRBV19	TRBJ2-1	TRBD2	few	CASRSAGGNNEQFF	TGTGCCAGTAGATCGGCGGGAGGTAATAATGAGCAGTTCTTC
13	TRBV19	TRBJ1-1	-	once	CASSSQQNTEAFF	TGTGCCAGTAGTAGCCAGCAGAACACTGAAGCTTTCTTT
13	TRBV28	TRBJ1-5	-	few	CASNPWSNQPQHF	TGTGCCAGCAACCCCTGGAGCAATCAGCCCCAGCATTTT
12	TRBV2	TRBJ1-2	-	-	CASATGNYGYTF	TGTGCCAGCGCGACTGGGAACTATGGCTACACCTTC
14	TRBV5-1	TRBJ1-5	-	-	CASSLSMTGQPQHF	TGCGCCAGCAGCTTGTCAATGACAGGTCAGCCCCAGCATTTT
18	TRBV10-3	TRBJ2-2	TRBD2	-	CAIRPGRGAWPGTGELFF	TGTGCCATCAGGCCCGGGCGGGGGGCATGGCCGGGCACCGGGGAGCTGTTTTTT
14	TRBV5-1	TRBJ2-1	TRBD1	-	CASSLTGGLNEQFF	TGCGCCAGCAGCTTAACAGGGGGCCTGAATGAGCAGTTCTTC
14	TRBV28	TRBJ2-5	-	-	CASKGGTVQETQYF	TGTGCCAGCAAGGGAGGGACAGTCCAAGAGACCCAGTACTTC
15	TRBV7-2	TRBJ2-4	-	-	CASSLDRAGANIQYF	TGTGCCAGCAGTTTAGACCGGGCAGGTGCAAACATTCAGTACTTC
11	TRBV20-1	TRBJ2-1	-	-	CSARDGSEQFF	TGCAGTGCTAGAGATGGGAGTGAGCAGTTCTTC
14	TRBV6-6	TRBJ2-2	TRBD1	-	CASRTGGPTGELFF	TGTGCCAGCAGGACAGGGGGGCCCACCGGGGAGCTGTTTTTT
11	TRBV28	TRBJ2-7	-	-	CASRTAGEQYF	TGTGCCAGCAGGACTGCCGGCGAGCAGTACTTC
19	TRBV27	TRBJ1-4	TRBD1	-	CASSPRNRGSSATNEKLFF	TGTGCCAGCAGTCCCAGGAACAGGGGGAGTTCGGCAACTAATGAAAAACTGTTTTTT
14	TRBV6-5	TRBJ1-2	TRBD1	-	CASTLGQGNYGYTF	TGTGCCAGCACCCTGGGACAGGGAAACTATGGCTACACCTTC
13	TRBV11-3	TRBJ2-3	-	-	CASSPYSEGTQYF	TGTGCCAGCAGTCCCTATAGCGAGGGGACGCAGTATTTT
15	TRBV19	TRBJ2-3	TRBD2	-	CASSTSGGGTDTQYF	TGTGCCAGTAGTACGAGCGGGGGCGGGACAGATACGCAGTATTTT
16	TRBV6-5	TRBJ2-5	TRBD2	-	CASSYGLAGTQETQYF	TGTGCCAGCAGTTACGGCCTAGCGGGGACACAAGAGACCCAGTACTTC
15	TRBV5-4	TRBJ2-3	TRBD2	-	CASKAQREPTDTQYF	TGTGCCAGCAAAGCCCAGCGGGAGCCAACAGATACGCAGTATTTT
15	TRBV5-1	TRBJ2-2	TRBD1	few	CASSSGTENTGELFF	TGCGCCAGCAGCTCGGGGACAGAAAACACCGGGGAGCTGTTTTTT
13	TRBV30	TRBJ2-7	-	-	CAWSVKGHYEQYF	TGTGCCTGGAGTGTAAAGGGACACTACGAGCAGTACTTC
16	TRBV6-4	TRBJ1-5	-	-	CASSDPATTGNQPQHF	TGTGCCAGCAGTGACCCGGCAACAACTGGCAATCAGCCCCAGCATTTT
17	TRBV9	TRBJ2-3	-	few	CASSVAQGLDLGDTQYF	TGTGCCAGCAGCGTAGCCCAGGGACTCGACTTAGGAGATACGCAGTATTTT